This entry is about one TCR beta chain. Measured with immunoSEQ multiplex PCR; TCRdb has only the in-frame clones, and not every one. Counted here are a few hundred thousand clones, 80% occurring once; the ten biggest clones make up around 13%. The data stem from a study of blood T cell repertoires in COVID-19. The germline V and J ends were trimmed by 3 bases and 1 base, with 3 bases remaining between them. The CDR3 has 12 amino acids. Germline V gene data show CDR1 as SNHLY and CDR2 as FYNNEI. Sequencing was carried out using peripheral blood. The chain employs TRBV2 and TRBJ2-5; no firm D call. The TCR comes from a human donor in a cohort sampled during active COVID-19. The CDR3 reads CASSDSQETQYF. The CDR3 DNA is TGTGCCAGCAGTGACAGCCAAGAGACCCAGTACTTC.